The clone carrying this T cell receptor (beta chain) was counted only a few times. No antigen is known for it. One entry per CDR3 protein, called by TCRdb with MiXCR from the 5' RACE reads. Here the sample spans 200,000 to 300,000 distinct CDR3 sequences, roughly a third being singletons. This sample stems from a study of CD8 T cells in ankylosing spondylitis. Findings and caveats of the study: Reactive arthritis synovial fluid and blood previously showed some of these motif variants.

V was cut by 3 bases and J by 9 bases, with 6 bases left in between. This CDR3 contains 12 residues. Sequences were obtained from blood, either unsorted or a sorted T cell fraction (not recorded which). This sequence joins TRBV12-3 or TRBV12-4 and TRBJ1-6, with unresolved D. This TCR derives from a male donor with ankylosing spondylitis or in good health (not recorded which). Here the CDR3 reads CASSFFGSPLHF. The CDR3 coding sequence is TGTGCCAGCAGTTTCTTTGGTTCACCCCTCCACTTT.